These 13 T cell receptor beta chains originate from one sample sequenced in a study of cytomegalovirus exposure and HLA in healthy donors. In the PCR, 60 Vbeta and 13 Jbeta primers were used. Assay: immunoSEQ multiplex PCR; the TCRdb copy retains only in-frame clones and omits some. The sample contains a few hundred thousand clones, approximately 91% of which appear only once. Sequenced: PBMCs. Receptors originate from a girl aged 2-15 years in good health and CMV-seronegative.

This sequence joins TRBV5-1 and TRBJ2-5; no clear D. The J call may be incorrect, as the DNA end agrees better with TRBJ2-7. In germline, CDR1 is SGHRS, CDR2 YFSETQ. The CDR3 totals 12 residues. The CDR3 DNA reads TGCGCCAGCAGCTTGAATTCCTACGAGCAGTACTTC. It yields the protein CASSLNSYEQYF.

This clone was observed a single time. The gene calls are TRBV2 and TRBJ1-5; 7 bases match TRBD1. Germline V gene data show CDR1 as SNHLY and CDR2 as FYNNEI. The trim removed 2 bases at V and 3 bases at J, leaving 16 bases unmatched. The CDR3 is 19 amino acids. CDR3 region: CASSERGGSGGNLNQPQHF. In nucleotides, the CDR3 is TGTGCCAGCAGTGAACGAGGGGGATCAGGGGGAAATCTCAATCAGCCCCAGCATTTT.

The chain couples TRBV7-6 to TRBJ1-5, with 7 bases fitting TRBD1. The germline V gene has CDR1 SGHVS and CDR2 FNYEAQ. With V trimmed by 5 bases and J by 5 bases, 3 bases remained unmatched. The CDR3 contains 13 residues. In DNA, the CDR3 is TGTGCCAGCAGCCGGACAGGTGATCAGCCCCAGCATTTT. It yields the protein CASSRTGDQPQHF.

On this clone: This specimen includes other DNA sequences encoding the same CDR3. The chain is built from TRBV19 and TRBJ2-7; 11 bases match TRBD2. CDR1 and CDR2 (germline): LNHDA, SQIVND (reference sequence). V shed 5 bases and J 3 bases; nucleotides not matched to a gene: 3. This CDR3 is 14 amino acids long. The CDR3 DNA reads TGTGCCAGTAGTCTCCTAGCGGGAGGCTACGAGCAGTACTTC. As protein: CASSLLAGGYEQYF.

This sequence joins TRBV4-1 and TRBJ2-7; 7 bases fit TRBD1. The CDR3 has 18 amino acids. Trimming cost V 3 bases and J 5 bases; bases outside gene matches: 19. The germline V gene encodes CDR1 MGHRA and CDR2 YSYEKL. As DNA, the CDR3 is TGCGCCAGCAGCCATGCGTTTTATCCGGGACAGAATTTCAACGAGCAGTACTTC. Its translation is CASSHAFYPGQNFNEQYF.

The chain joins TRBV6-5 to TRBJ2-5, with D tentatively TRBD1 (5 bases). The V end lost 6 bases, the J end lost 2 bases, and 10 bases lay between the germline ends. CDR3 length: 13 amino acids. CDR1 and CDR2 from the germline V gene are MNHEY and SVGAGI. In nucleotides, the CDR3 is TGTGCCAGCAGACAACAGGTGCAAGAGACCCAGTACTTC. This codes for CASRQQVQETQYF.

This clone was detected a few times. The gene calls are TRBV14 and TRBJ1-1, with D maybe TRBD1 (6 bases). Trimming took 1 base from V and 0 from J, leaving 15 bases between them. From germline, CDR1 is SGHDN and CDR2 FVKESK. The CDR3 runs 17 residues. CDR3 region: CASSQGPTGSMNTEAFF. The CDR3 nucleotides read TGTGCCAGCAGCCAAGGACCGACAGGATCAATGAACACTGAAGCTTTCTTT. Full variable domain (missing parts from reference TRBV14 and TRBJ1-1): EAGVTQFPSHSVIEKGQTVTLRCDPISGHDNLYWYRRVMGKEIKFLLHFVKESKQDESGMPNNRFLAERTGGTYSTLKVQPAELEDSGVYFCASSQGPTGSMNTEAFFGQGTRLTVV.

The CDR3 bases are TGCGCCAGCAGGGGGAATACAGGGAATACTGAAGCTTTCTTT. Translated: CASRGNTGNTEAFF. The rearrangement joins TRBV5-1 to TRBJ1-1; D is perhaps TRBD1 (6 bases). Germline loops: CDR1 SGHRS, CDR2 YFSETQ. Deletions cut 5 bases from V and 5 bases from J, with 16 bases between. This CDR3 has 14 residues.

The rearrangement joins TRBV5-4 to TRBJ2-3, with 7 positions matching TRBD2. The trim removed 2 bases at V and 4 bases at J, leaving 7 bases unmatched. CDR1 is SGHNT, CDR2 YYREEE, per germline (reference sequence). The CDR3 spans 15 residues. DNA of the CDR3: TGTGCCAGCAGCTTAACCGGGGGGAGTCCAGATACGCAGTATTTT. It codes for CASSLTGGSPDTQYF. Combining the CDR3 with reference TRBV5-4 and TRBJ2-3 gives the whole variable domain ETGVTQSPTHLIKTRGQQVTLRCSSQSGHNTVSWYQQALGQGPQFIFQYYREEENGRGNFPPRFSGLQFPNYSSELNVNALELDDSALYLCASSLTGGSPDTQYFGPGTRLTVL.

The chain joins TRBV7-9 to TRBJ2-1, with 8 positions matching TRBD2. This CDR3 region has 17 residues. Unmatched junction bases numbered 18, after V lost 8 bases and J lost 6 bases. CDR1 SEHNR and CDR2 FQNEAQ come from the germline V gene (reference sequence). The CDR3 region is CASHSTETSDYFNEQFF. In DNA form, the CDR3 reads TGTGCCAGCCATTCGACAGAGACTAGCGACTACTTCAATGAGCAGTTCTTC.

The table lists this clone with a count of one. The chain recombines TRBV4-2 with TRBJ2-5; D is undetermined. The CDR3 length is 13 residues. Germline V gene data show CDR1 as LGHNA and CDR2 as YNFKEQ. V gave up 3 bases and J gave up 3 bases, with 8 bases separating them. CDR3 loop: CASSHYLKETQYF. CDR3 sequence (DNA): TGTGCCAGCAGCCATTACTTAAAAGAGACCCAGTACTTC.

This chain links TRBV19 with TRBJ2-1; 9 nucleotides line up with TRBD2. The V segment lost 5 bases and the J segment 5 bases; nucleotides outside the gene matches: 7. The length of the CDR3 is 15 residues. CDR1 is LNHDA and CDR2 is SQIVND in the germline V gene (reference sequence). The CDR3 DNA is TGTGCCAGTAGTTTTAGCGGGGGCGGCAACAATGAGCAGTTCTTC. It codes for CASSFSGGGNNEQFF.

Comment on this clone: A junction boundary mismatches the germline segment, possibly from a read error. The rearrangement joins TRBV27 to TRBJ1-1; TRBD1 agrees at 7 bases. CDR1 MNHEY and CDR2 SMNVEV come from the germline V gene (reference sequence). CDR3 length: 12 amino acids. In DNA, the CDR3 is TGTGCCAGCAGTCTATCGACAGGGGAAGCTTTCTTT. This encodes CASSLSTGEAFF.